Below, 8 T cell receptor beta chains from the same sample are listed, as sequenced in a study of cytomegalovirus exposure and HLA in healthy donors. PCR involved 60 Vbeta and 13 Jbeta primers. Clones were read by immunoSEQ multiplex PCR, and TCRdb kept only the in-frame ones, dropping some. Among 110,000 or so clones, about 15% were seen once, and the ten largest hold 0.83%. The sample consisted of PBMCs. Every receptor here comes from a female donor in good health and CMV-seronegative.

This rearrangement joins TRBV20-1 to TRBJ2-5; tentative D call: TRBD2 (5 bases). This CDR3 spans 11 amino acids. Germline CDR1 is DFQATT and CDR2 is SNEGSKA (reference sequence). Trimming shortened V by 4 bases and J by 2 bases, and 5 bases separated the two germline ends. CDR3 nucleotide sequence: TGCAGTGCTACGGGGCAAGAGACCCAGTACTTC. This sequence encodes CSATGQETQYF.

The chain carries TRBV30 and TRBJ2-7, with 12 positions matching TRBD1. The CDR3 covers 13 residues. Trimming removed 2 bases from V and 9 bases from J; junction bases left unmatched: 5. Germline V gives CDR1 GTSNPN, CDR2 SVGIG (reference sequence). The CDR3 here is CAWSTGTGGPQYF. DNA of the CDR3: TGTGCCTGGAGTACCGGGACAGGGGGCCCGCAGTACTTC. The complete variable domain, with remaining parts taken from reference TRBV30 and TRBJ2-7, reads SQTIHQWPATLVQPVGSPLSLECTVEGTSNPNLYWYRQAAGRGLQLLFYSVGIGQISSEVPQNLSASRPQDRQFILSSKKLLLSDSGFYLCAWSTGTGGPQYFGPGTRLTVT.

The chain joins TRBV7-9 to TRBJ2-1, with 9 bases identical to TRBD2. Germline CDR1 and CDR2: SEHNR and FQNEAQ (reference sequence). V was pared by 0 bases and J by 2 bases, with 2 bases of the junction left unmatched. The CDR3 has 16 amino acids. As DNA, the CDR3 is TGTGCCAGCAGCTTAGCCCGGACTAGCGCCTACAATGAGCAGTTCTTC. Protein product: CASSLARTSAYNEQFF.

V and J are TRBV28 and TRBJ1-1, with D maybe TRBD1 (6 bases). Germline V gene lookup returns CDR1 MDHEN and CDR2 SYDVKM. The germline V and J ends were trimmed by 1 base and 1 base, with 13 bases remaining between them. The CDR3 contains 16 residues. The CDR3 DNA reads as TGTGCCAGCAGTTTATTTTTGCAGGGGCGGAACACTGAAGCTTTCTTT. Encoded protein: CASSLFLQGRNTEAFF. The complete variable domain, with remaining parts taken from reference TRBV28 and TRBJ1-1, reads DVKVTQSSRYLVKRTGEKVFLECVQDMDHENMFWYRQDPGLGLRLIYFSYDVKMKEKGDIPEGYSVSREKKERFSLILESASTNQTSMYLCASSLFLQGRNTEAFFGQGTRLTVV.

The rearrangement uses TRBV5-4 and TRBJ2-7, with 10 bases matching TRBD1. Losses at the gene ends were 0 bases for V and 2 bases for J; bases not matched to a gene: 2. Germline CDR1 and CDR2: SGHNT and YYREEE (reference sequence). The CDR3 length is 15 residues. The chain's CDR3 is CASSLEGTGAYEQYF. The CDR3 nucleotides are TGTGCCAGCAGCTTGGAGGGGACAGGGGCCTACGAGCAGTACTTC.

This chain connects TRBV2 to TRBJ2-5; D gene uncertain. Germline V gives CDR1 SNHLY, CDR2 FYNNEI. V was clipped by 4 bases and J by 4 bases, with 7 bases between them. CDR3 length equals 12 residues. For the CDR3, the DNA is TGTGCCAGCAGTGGGCTCCGAGAGACCCAGTACTTC. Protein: CASSGLRETQYF.

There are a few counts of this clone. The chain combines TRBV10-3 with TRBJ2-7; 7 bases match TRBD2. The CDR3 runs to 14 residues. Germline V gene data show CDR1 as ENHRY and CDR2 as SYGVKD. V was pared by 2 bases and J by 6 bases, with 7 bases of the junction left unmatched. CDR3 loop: CAISERRGSGEQYF. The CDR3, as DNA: TGTGCCATCAGTGAGCGGCGCGGGAGCGGCGAGCAGTACTTC.

The DNA for the CDR3 is TGTGCCAGCAGTCGGACCGGAGGGATGGATACGCAGTATTTT. This encodes CASSRTGGMDTQYF. V is TRBV25-1 and J is TRBJ2-3, with a tentative D call TRBD2 (6 bases). V shed 5 bases and J shed 6 bases, with 15 bases lying between them. CDR1 and CDR2 from the germline V gene are MGHDK and SYGVNS. The length of the CDR3 is 14 residues.